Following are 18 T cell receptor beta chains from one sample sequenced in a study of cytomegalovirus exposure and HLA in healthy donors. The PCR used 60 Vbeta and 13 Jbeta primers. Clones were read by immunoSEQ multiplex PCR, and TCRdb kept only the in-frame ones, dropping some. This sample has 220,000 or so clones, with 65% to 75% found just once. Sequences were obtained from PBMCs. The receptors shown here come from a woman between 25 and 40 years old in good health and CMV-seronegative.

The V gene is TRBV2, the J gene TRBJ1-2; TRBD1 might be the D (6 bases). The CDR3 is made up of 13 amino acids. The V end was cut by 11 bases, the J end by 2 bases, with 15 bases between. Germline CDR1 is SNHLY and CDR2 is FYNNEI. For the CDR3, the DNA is TGTGCCTCCCAAGGGGGGGGGAACTATGGCTACACCTTC. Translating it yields CASQGGGNYGYTF.

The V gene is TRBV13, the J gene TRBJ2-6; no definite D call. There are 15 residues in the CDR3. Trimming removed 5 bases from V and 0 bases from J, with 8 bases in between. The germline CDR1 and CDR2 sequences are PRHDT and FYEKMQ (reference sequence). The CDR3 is CASSPDNSGANVLTF. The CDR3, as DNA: TGTGCCAGCAGCCCTGACAACTCTGGGGCCAACGTCCTGACTTTC.

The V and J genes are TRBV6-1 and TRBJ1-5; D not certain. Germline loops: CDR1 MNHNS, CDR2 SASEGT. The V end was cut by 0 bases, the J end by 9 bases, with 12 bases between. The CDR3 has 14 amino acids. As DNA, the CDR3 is TGTGCCAGCAGTGAAGCCCCAGTCGACTGGCCCCAGCATTTT. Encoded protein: CASSEAPVDWPQHF.

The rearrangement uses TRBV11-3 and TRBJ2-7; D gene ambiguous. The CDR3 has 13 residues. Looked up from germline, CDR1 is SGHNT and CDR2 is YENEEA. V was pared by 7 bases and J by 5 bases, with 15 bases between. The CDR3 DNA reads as TGTGCCAGCACCGACCTTCGGGTTGACGAGCAGTACTTC. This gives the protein CASTDLRVDEQYF.

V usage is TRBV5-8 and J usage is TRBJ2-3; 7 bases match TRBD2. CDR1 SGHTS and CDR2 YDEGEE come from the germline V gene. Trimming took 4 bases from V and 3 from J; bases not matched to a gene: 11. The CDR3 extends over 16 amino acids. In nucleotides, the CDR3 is TGTGCCAGCAGCGGATTCCAGGGAGGGCCAACAGATACGCAGTATTTT. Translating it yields CASSGFQGGPTDTQYF.

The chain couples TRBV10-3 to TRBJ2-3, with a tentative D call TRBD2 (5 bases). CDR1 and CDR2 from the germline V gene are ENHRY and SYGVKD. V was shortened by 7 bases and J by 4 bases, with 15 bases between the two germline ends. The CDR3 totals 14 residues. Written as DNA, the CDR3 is TGTGCCATCACCGCGGGCCCATCCCCAGATACGCAGTATTTT. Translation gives CAITAGPSPDTQYF.

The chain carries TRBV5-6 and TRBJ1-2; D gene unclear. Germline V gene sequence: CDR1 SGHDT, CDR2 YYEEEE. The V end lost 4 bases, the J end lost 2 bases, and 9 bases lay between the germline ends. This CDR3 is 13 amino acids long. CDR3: CASSKRSNYGYTF. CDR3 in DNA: TGTGCCAGCAGCAAGAGGTCGAACTATGGCTACACCTTC.

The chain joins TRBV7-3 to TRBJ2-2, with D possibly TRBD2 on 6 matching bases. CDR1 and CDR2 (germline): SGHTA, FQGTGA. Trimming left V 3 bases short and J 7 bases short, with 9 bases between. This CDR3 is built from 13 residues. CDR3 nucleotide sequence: TGTGCCAGCAGCTTTGCCGGGGGCGGGGAGCTGTTTTTT. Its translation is CASSFAGGGELFF.

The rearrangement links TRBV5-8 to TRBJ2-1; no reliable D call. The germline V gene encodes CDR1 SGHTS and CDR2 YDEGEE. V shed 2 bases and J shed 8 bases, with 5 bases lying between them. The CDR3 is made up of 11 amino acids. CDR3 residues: CASSFRDEQFF. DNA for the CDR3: TGTGCCAGCAGCTTCCGTGATGAGCAGTTCTTC.

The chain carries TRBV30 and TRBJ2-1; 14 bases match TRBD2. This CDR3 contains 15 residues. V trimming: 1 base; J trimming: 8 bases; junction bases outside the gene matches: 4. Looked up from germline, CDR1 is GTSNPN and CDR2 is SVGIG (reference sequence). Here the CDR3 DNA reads TGTGCCTGGAGTGACGGACTAGCGGGAGGTGATGAGCAGTTCTTC. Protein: CAWSDGLAGGDEQFF.

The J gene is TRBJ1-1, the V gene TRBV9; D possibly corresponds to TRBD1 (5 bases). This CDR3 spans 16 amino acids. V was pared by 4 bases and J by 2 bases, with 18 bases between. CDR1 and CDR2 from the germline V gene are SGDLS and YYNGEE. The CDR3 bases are TGTGCCAGCAGCTACGACAGCGGAGGGACTAACACTGAAGCTTTCTTT. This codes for CASSYDSGGTNTEAFF.

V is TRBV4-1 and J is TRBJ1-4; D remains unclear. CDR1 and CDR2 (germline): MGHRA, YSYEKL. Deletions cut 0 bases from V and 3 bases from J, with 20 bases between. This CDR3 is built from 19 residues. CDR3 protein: CASSQDFSGVVESNEKLFF. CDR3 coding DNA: TGCGCCAGCAGCCAAGATTTTTCTGGTGTCGTGGAGTCTAATGAAAAACTGTTTTTT.

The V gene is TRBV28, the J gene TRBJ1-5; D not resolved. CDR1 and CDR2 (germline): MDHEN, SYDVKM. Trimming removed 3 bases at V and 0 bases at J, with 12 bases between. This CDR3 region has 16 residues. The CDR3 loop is CASSLLTGSSNQPQHF. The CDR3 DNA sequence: TGTGCCAGCAGTTTGTTGACGGGATCTAGCAATCAGCCCCAGCATTTT.

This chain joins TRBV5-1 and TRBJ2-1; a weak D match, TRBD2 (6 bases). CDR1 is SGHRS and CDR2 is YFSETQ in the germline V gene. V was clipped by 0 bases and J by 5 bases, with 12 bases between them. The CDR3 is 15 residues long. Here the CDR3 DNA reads TGCGCCAGCAGCTTGGCACCTAGCGCCGACAATGAGCAGTTCTTC. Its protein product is CASSLAPSADNEQFF.

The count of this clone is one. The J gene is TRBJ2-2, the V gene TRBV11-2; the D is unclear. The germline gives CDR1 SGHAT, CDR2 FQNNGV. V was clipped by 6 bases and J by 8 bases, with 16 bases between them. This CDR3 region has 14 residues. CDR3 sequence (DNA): TGTGCCAGCAGTTTCAACAGTGACCTGGGGGAGCTGTTTTTT. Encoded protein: CASSFNSDLGELFF.

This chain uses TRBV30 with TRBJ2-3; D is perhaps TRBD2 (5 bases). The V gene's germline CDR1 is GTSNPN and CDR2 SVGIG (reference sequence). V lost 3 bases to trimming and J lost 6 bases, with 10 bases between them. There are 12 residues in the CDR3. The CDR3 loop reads CAWSGLADTQYF. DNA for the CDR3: TGTGCCTGGAGCGGATTAGCGGATACGCAGTATTTT.

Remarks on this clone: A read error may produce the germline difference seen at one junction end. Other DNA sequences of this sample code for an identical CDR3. The CDR3 is CAITASPVASLSGTDTQYF. DNA for the CDR3: TGTGCCATCACCGCCAGCCCGGTAGCGTCGTTGTCGGGCACGGATACGCAGTATTTT. This chain connects TRBV10-3 to TRBJ2-3, with a possible D match to TRBD2 (5 bases). CDR1 and CDR2 (germline): ENHRY, SYGVKD. The CDR3 is 19 amino acids.

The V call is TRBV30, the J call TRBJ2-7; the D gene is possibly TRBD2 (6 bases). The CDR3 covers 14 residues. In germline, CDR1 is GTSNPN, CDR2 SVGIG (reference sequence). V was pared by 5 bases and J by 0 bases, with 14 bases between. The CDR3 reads CAWGGLPLSYEQYF. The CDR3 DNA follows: TGTGCCTGGGGGGGACTCCCCCTCTCCTACGAGCAGTACTTC.